This TCR beta chain was retrieved from a study of cytomegalovirus exposure and HLA in healthy donors. With 60 Vbeta and 13 Jbeta primers, the PCR was carried out. The repertoire was sequenced with immunoSEQ multiplex PCR; TCRdb's copy has only in-frame clones and lacks some. The sample has under 140,000 clones; 70% to 85% are singletons. V was trimmed by 4 bases and J by 2 bases, leaving 16 bases between them. Per germline, CDR1 MNHEY and CDR2 SVGAGI. CDR3 length equals 16 residues. Regarding the study as a whole: The investigators catalogued 164 TCR beta chains as cytomegalovirus-associated. Later on, analysis showed that most CMV-associated TCR beta chains appeared to be HLA-restricted.

With respect to this clone: Its specificity is not known.

Sample: PBMCs. V and J are TRBV6-5 and TRBJ2-3; no firm D call. The clonotype was recovered from a man aged 25 to 45 in good health and CMV-seropositive. The CDR3 sequence is CASSSSERPHTDTQYF. The DNA of the CDR3 is TGTGCCAGCAGTTCCAGTGAGCGACCCCACACAGATACGCAGTATTTT.